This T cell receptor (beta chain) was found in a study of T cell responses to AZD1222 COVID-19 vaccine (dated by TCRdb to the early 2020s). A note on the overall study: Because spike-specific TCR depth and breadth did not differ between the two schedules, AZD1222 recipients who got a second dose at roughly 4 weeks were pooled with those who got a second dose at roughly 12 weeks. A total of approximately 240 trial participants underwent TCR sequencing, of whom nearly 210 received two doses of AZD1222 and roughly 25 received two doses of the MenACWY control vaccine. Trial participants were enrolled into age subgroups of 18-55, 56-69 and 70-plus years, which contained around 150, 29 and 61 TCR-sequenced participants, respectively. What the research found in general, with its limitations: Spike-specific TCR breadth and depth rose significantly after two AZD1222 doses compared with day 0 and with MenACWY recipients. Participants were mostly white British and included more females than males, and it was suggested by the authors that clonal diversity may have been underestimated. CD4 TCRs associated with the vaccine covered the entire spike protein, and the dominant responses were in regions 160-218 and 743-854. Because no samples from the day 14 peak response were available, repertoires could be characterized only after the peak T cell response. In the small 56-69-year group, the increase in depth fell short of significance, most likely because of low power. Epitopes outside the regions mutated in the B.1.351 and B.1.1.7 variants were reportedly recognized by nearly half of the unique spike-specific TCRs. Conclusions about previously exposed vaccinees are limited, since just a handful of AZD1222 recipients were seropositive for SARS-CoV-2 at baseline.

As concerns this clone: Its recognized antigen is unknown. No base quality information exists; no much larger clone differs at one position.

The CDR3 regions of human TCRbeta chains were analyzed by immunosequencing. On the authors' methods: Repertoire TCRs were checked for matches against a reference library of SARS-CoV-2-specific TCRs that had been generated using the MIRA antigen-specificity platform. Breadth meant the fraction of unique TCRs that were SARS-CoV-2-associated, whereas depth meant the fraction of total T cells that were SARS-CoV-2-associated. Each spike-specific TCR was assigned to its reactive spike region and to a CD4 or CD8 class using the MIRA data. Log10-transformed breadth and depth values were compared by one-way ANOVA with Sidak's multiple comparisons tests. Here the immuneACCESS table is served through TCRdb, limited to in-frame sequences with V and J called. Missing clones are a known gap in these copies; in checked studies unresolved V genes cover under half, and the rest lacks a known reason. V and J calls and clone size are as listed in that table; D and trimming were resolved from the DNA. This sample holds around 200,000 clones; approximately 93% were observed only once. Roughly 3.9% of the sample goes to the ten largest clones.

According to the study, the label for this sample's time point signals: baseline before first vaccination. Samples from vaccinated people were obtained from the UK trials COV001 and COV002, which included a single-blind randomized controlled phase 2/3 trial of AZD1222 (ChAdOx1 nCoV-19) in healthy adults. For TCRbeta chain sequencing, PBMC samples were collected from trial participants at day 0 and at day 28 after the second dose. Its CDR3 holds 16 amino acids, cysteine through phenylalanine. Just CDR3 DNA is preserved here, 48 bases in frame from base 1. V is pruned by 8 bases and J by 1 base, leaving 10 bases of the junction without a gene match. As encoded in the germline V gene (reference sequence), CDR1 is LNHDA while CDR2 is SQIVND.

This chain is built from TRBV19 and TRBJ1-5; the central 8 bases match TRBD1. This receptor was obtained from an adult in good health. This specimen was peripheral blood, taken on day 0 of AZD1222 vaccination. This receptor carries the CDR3 CASRQGNGGSNQPQHF. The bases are TGTGCCAGTCGACAGGGGAACGGGGGGAGCAATCAGCCCCAGCATTTT.